This entry lists 7 T cell receptor beta chains sequenced from one sample in a study of blood T cell repertoires in COVID-19. This table comes from immunoSEQ multiplex PCR, and its TCRdb copy is limited to in-frame clones, with some not included. The data show about 370,000 clones, approximately 90% seen once. The sample taken for sequencing was PBMCs or T cells enriched from blood (not recorded which). Receptor source: a young man who had recovered from COVID-19.

The table lists this clone with a few counts. The chain recombines TRBV2 with TRBJ2-2; D may be TRBD2 (5 bases). Germline V gene sequence: CDR1 SNHLY, CDR2 FYNNEI. The CDR3 consists of 15 residues. V was shortened by 7 bases and J by 3 bases, with 15 bases between the two germline ends. CDR3 coding DNA: TGTGCCAGCAAGAGGGTCAATAGCGACACCGGGGAGCTGTTTTTT. This sequence encodes CASKRVNSDTGELFF.

The V call is TRBV7-2, the J call TRBJ2-5; the match to TRBD2 covers 11 bases. This CDR3 comprises 15 residues. The V segment lost 5 bases and the J segment 5 bases; nucleotides outside the gene matches: 7. The V gene's germline CDR1 is SGHTA and CDR2 FQGNSA. The CDR3 reads CASSTGTSGGETQYF. CDR3 DNA sequence: TGTGCCAGCAGCACGGGGACTAGCGGCGGGGAGACCCAGTACTTC.

Notes on this clone: Other nucleotide sequences from this sample produce the same CDR3. The CDR3 sequence: CAWSGGRNQPQHF. For the CDR3, the DNA is TGTGCCTGGAGCGGCGGCCGCAATCAGCCCCAGCATTTT. The V and J genes are TRBV30 and TRBJ1-5, with D unresolved. This CDR3 has 13 amino acids. V gave up 3 bases and J gave up 2 bases, with 8 bases separating them. Germline V gives CDR1 GTSNPN, CDR2 SVGIG (reference sequence).

This clone occurred once. The gene calls are TRBV7-9 and TRBJ1-5; D not resolved. This CDR3 comprises 16 residues. Per the germline V gene, CDR1 is SEHNR and CDR2 is FQNEAQ (reference sequence). Trimming left V 0 bases short and J 2 bases short, with 11 bases between. CDR3 in DNA: TGTGCCAGCAGCTTAGCAGGAGGGAGGGGCAATCAGCCCCAGCATTTT. Translating it yields CASSLAGGRGNQPQHF.

The CDR3 DNA follows: TGTGCCAGCAGTCCCCCCGATCGGGGATATGGCTACACCTTC. Its protein is CASSPPDRGYGYTF. This chain uses TRBV5-4 with TRBJ1-2, with unresolved D. CDR1 is SGHNT, CDR2 YYREEE, per germline (reference sequence). Trimming took off 5 bases at V and 5 bases at J, with 16 bases between the two ends. CDR3 length: 14 amino acids.

The chain employs TRBV6-2 or TRBV6-3 and TRBJ2-7; D unresolved. V lost 5 bases and J lost 6, with 8 bases in between. Per germline, CDR1 MNHEY and CDR2 SVGEGT. The CDR3 totals 11 residues. This CDR3 reads CASSHTSEQYF. The CDR3 coding sequence is TGTGCCAGCAGTCACACCTCCGAGCAGTACTTC.

The CDR3 bases are TGTGCCAGCAGCTTAGGCGGGCGCCCCGGGGAGCTGTTTTTT. Translating gives CASSLGGRPGELFF. V is TRBV11-3 and J is TRBJ2-2; possibly TRBD2 for D (5 bases). Trimming removed 1 base at V and 6 bases at J, with 9 bases between. Germline V gene data show CDR1 as SGHNT and CDR2 as YENEEA. The CDR3 has 14 residues.